These 14 T cell receptor beta chains were all obtained from the same sample, sequenced in a study of cytomegalovirus exposure and HLA in healthy donors. The PCR had 60 Vbeta and 13 Jbeta primers. The protocol was immunoSEQ multiplex PCR, while the TCRdb copy is restricted to in-frame clones and leaves out a portion. Of 150,000 to 200,000 clones detected, around 75% appear once; the ten largest clones hold around 10%. The sample comprised PBMCs. These receptors all stem from a young man in good health and CMV-seropositive.

This sequence joins TRBV10-3 and TRBJ2-3; TRBD1 matches at 10 bases. The CDR3 extends over 16 amino acids. CDR1 and CDR2 from the germline V gene are ENHRY and SYGVKD. The V gene end was trimmed by 6 bases and the J gene end by 2 bases; junction bases not matched to a gene: 8. The CDR3 DNA follows: TGTGCCATCAGCCCCGGGACAGGGGCCAACACAGATACGCAGTATTTT. Translation gives CAISPGTGANTDTQYF.

This sequence joins TRBV28 and TRBJ2-1; 10 bases match TRBD2. The CDR3 sequence is 17 residues long. J was trimmed by 4 bases and V by 5 bases; bases with no gene match: 11. From germline, CDR1 is MDHEN and CDR2 SYDVKM. The CDR3 loop reads CASSATPSGSSYNEQFF. For the CDR3, the DNA is TGTGCCAGCAGTGCGACCCCTAGCGGGAGTTCGTACAATGAGCAGTTCTTC. Looking up the rest from reference TRBV28 and TRBJ2-1 gives the full variable domain: DVKVTQSSRYLVKRTGEKVFLECVQDMDHENMFWYRQDPGLGLRLIYFSYDVKMKEKGDIPEGYSVSREKKERFSLILESASTNQTSMYLCASSATPSGSSYNEQFFGPGTRLTVL.

The count of this clone is one. The chain's CDR3 is CASREVIYGYTF. The DNA of the CDR3 is TGTGCCAGCAGGGAGGTGATCTATGGCTACACCTTC. V gene TRBV6-1 combines with J gene TRBJ1-2; D remains ambiguous. From germline, CDR1 is MNHNS and CDR2 SASEGT. The CDR3 length is 12 residues. Deletions cut 6 bases from V and 4 bases from J, with 9 bases between.

The chain carries TRBV30 and TRBJ2-1; 7 bases line up with TRBD2. The V gene end was trimmed by 0 bases and the J gene end by 5 bases; junction bases not matched to a gene: 7. The germline CDR1 and CDR2 sequences are GTSNPN and SVGIG (reference sequence). This CDR3 spans 15 amino acids. Here the CDR3 reads CAWSVPSGEDNEQFF. CDR3 nucleotide sequence: TGTGCCTGGAGTGTACCCAGCGGGGAGGACAATGAGCAGTTCTTC.

The CDR3 here is CASNRGGPTDEQYF. CDR3 nucleotides: TGTGCCAGCAACAGAGGGGGCCCTACGGACGAGCAGTACTTC. This chain connects TRBV7-3 to TRBJ2-7, with 7 bases aligning to TRBD1. The CDR3 length is 14 residues. The trim removed 7 bases at V and 5 bases at J, leaving 11 bases unmatched. Germline V gene data show CDR1 as SGHTA and CDR2 as FQGTGA. Based on the CDR3 plus reference TRBV7-3 and TRBJ2-7, the full variable domain is GAGVSQTPSNKVTEKGKYVELRCDPISGHTALYWYRQSLGQGPEFLIYFQGTGAADDSGLPNDRFFAVRPEGSVSTLKIQRTERGDSAVYLCASNRGGPTDEQYFGPGTRLTVT.

DNA for the CDR3: TGTGCCAGCAGTACTCCCTACGAGCAGTACTTC. It specifies CASSTPYEQYF. This chain uses TRBV28 with TRBJ2-5; no firm D call. The end of the DNA is better explained by TRBJ2-7, so the J call may be wrong. Germline V gene lookup returns CDR1 MDHEN and CDR2 SYDVKM. This CDR3 spans 11 amino acids.

This chain uses TRBV28 with TRBJ1-4; D possibly corresponds to TRBD1 (6 bases). The germline gives CDR1 MDHEN, CDR2 SYDVKM. The CDR3 totals 18 residues. V gave up 3 bases and J gave up 0 bases, with 17 bases separating them. The CDR3 nucleotides read TGTGCCAGCAGTTTCTTGGGCACAGGGCGAGCAACTAATGAAAAACTGTTTTTT. The encoded protein is CASSFLGTGRATNEKLFF.

The genes are TRBV7-2 and TRBJ2-1; D is uncertain. The CDR3 totals 16 residues. V lost 5 bases and J lost 7, with 21 bases in between. Germline lookup yields CDR1 SGHTA and CDR2 FQGNSA. Here the CDR3 DNA reads TGTGCCAGCAGCCGCGGTACTCTAGAGCCGCAAAATGAGCAGTTCTTC. Amino acids: CASSRGTLEPQNEQFF.

This chain links TRBV27 with TRBJ1-4, with 7 positions matching TRBD1. J was trimmed by 8 bases and V by 5 bases; bases with no gene match: 14. The CDR3 extends over 16 amino acids. In germline, CDR1 is MNHEY, CDR2 SMNVEV (reference sequence). CDR3 region: CASSPSLGQMGEKLFF. The CDR3 DNA reads as TGTGCCAGCAGTCCAAGCCTGGGACAGATGGGGGAAAAACTGTTTTTT. Using reference TRBV27 and TRBJ1-4 for the parts outside the CDR3, the full variable domain is EAQVTQNPRYLITVTGKKLTVTCSQNMNHEYMSWYRQDPGLGLRQIYYSMNVEVTDKGDVPEGYKVSRKEKRNFPLILESPSPNQTSLYFCASSPSLGQMGEKLFFGSGTQLSVL.

This clone was counted between two and nine times. This rearrangement joins TRBV11-2 to TRBJ2-2; D perhaps matches TRBD1 (6 bases). The CDR3 spans 15 residues. The germline V gene has CDR1 SGHAT and CDR2 FQNNGV. V was shortened by 3 bases and J by 4 bases, with 12 bases between the two germline ends. The CDR3 bases are TGTGCCAGCAGCTTCGGAGACAGGCGCACCGGGGAGCTGTTTTTT. Residues: CASSFGDRRTGELFF.

As concerns this clone: At one end the junction does not follow the germline gene, possibly because of a read error. The chain couples TRBV7-9 to TRBJ2-7; tentatively, D is TRBD1 (6 bases). Germline CDR1 reads SEHNR; CDR2 reads FQNEAQ (reference sequence). The length of the CDR3 is 15 residues. CDR3 bases: TGTTCCAGCAGCTTAATTCAGGGGAAGGTGGCAGAGCAGTACTTC. As protein: CSSSLIQGKVAEQYF. The complete variable domain, with remaining parts taken from reference TRBV7-9 and TRBJ2-7, reads DTGVSQNPRHKITKRGQNVTFRCDPISEHNRLYWYRQTLGQGPEFLTYFQNEAQLEKSRLLSDRFSAERPKGSFSTLEIQRTEQGDSAMYLCSSSLIQGKVAEQYFGPGTRLTVT.

This clone was detected only once. The chain employs TRBV7-9 and TRBJ2-2, with D uncertain. Trimming cost V 3 bases and J 3 bases, with 14 bases left between them. CDR1 SEHNR and CDR2 FQNEAQ come from the germline V gene (reference sequence). The CDR3 spans 16 residues. The CDR3 DNA reads as TGTGCCAGCAGCTTCTACGTAGCCGTGGACACCGGGGAGCTGTTTTTT. Its translation: CASSFYVAVDTGELFF.

The chain couples TRBV28 to TRBJ2-7, with a weak D call TRBD1 (6 bases). The CDR3 covers 13 residues. From germline, CDR1 is MDHEN and CDR2 SYDVKM. V was cut by 9 bases and J by 6 bases, with 18 bases left in between. The CDR3 DNA reads TGTGCCAGTTCCTTTTTAACAGGGTCCGAGCAGTACTTC. Amino acids: CASSFLTGSEQYF.

This chain links TRBV7-9 with TRBJ2-3; no definite D call. Germline CDR1 and CDR2: SEHNR and FQNEAQ (reference sequence). V shed 6 bases and J shed 1 base, with 20 bases lying between them. The CDR3 is made up of 17 amino acids. CDR3 sequence reads: CASSLLLTSSGTDTQYF. In nucleotides, the CDR3 is TGTGCCAGCAGTTTATTACTTACCTCCTCGGGCACAGATACGCAGTATTTT.